This T cell receptor (beta chain) was documented in a study of a mutant IDH1 vaccine in newly diagnosed glioma. Study information: Averaging approximately 40 years of age, treated patients were about 60% male and around 40% female. Patients' prior therapy spanned radiotherapy, temozolomide, or both; most underwent both. Study-wide findings and caveats: Seemingly, pseudoprogression had no relation to changes in the top peripheral T cell clonotypes.

Noted time point: week 5, during vaccination. Topical imiquimod was applied with each vaccine dose, which held 300 ug of mutant IDH1 20-mer peptide. This CDR3 has 14 residues. The V end was cut by 5 bases, the J end by 2 bases, with 12 bases between. Germline V gene data show CDR1 as SGHAT and CDR2 as FQDESV (reference sequence). The table came from immunoSEQ multiplex PCR; TCRdb's copy has only in-frame clones and leaves some out. The table records about 58,000 clones, about 86% of them present only once. Details on this clone: Its antigen is undetermined.

This TCR came from a woman in her fifties or sixties with glioma. The V and J genes are TRBV11-1 and TRBJ1-1, with D possibly TRBD1 on 6 matching bases. The specimen comprised PBMCs, sampled from a glioma patient whose treatment included an IDH1 peptide vaccine. The CDR3 is CASSPQGVNTEAFF. The CDR3 DNA follows: TGTGCCAGCAGCCCACAGGGCGTAAACACTGAAGCTTTCTTT.